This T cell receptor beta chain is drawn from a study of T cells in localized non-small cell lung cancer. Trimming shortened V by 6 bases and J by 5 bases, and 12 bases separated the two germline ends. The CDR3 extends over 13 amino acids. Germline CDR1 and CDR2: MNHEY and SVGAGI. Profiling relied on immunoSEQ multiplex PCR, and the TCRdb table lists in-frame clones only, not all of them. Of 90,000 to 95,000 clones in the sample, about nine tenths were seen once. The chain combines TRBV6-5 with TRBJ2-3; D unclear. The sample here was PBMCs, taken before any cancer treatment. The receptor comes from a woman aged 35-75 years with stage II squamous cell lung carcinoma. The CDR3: CASRSGIGDTQYF. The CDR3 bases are TGTGCCAGCAGGTCGGGCATAGGAGATACGCAGTATTTT.